The rows below give T cell receptor beta chains drawn from one sample of a study of HIV-infected patients and healthy controls. Via MiXCR, TCRdb re-called the 5' RACE reads, giving one row per CDR3 protein. The sample yields approximately 11,000 distinct CDR3 sequences, around 9% seen once. Sequenced material: blood, taken before antiretroviral therapy. Every receptor here comes from an adult with HIV infection. The donor label of this sample is uncertain. CDR3s include the opening cysteine and the closing phenylalanine or tryptophan. A D gene is named only where the DNA matches it firmly. Some rows have no size entry. The others give once, few or many, or a class for an expanded clone.

medium-sized	TRBV4-2	NA	TRBJ1-2	CASSQPRAGKREGYTF	TGTGCCAGCAGCCAACCCCGGGCAGGGAAGAGAGAGGGCTACACCTTC
NA	TRBV2	NA	TRBJ2-2	CASGGSPGELFF	TGTGCCAGCGGGGGGAGTCCCGGGGAGCTGTTTTTT
few	TRBV13	TRBD2	TRBJ2-3	CASSFRGVAGSSTDTQYF	TGTGCCAGCAGCTTCCGGGGGGTAGCGGGATCTAGCACAGATACGCAGTATTTT
many	TRBV5-6	NA	TRBJ1-1	CASSPSLRGGTEAFF	TGTGCCAGCAGCCCTAGTCTGCGGGGGGGCACTGAAGCTTTCTTT
many	TRBV4-2	NA	TRBJ1-2	CASSQEQRGNYGYTF	TGTGCCAGCAGCCAAGAGCAGCGGGGTAACTATGGCTACACCTTC
NA	TRBV9	NA	TRBJ1-1	CASSVRGDPVDTEAFF	TGTGCCAGCAGCGTGAGGGGGGACCCGGTGGACACTGAAGCTTTCTTT
NA	TRBV29-1	NA	TRBJ2-5	CSVEPAEEETQYF	TGCAGCGTTGAACCGGCAGAAGAAGAGACCCAGTACTTC
NA	TRBV10-3	NA	TRBJ2-3	CAISESTAGRGDTQYF	TGTGCCATCAGTGAGTCGACGGCGGGAAGAGGGGATACGCAGTATTTT
many	TRBV6-2/TRBV6-3	NA	TRBJ1-5	CASSYPGRPIGDQPQHF	TGTGCCAGCAGTTACCCTGGGAGGCCCATTGGGGATCAGCCCCAGCATTTT
many	TRBV20-1	TRBD1	TRBJ1-2	CSSRDRDSYGYTF	TGCAGCTCCAGGGACAGGGATTCATATGGCTACACCTTC
medium-sized	TRBV14	NA	TRBJ2-1	CASSYAVNEQFF	TGTGCCAGCAGTTATGCAGTAAATGAGCAGTTCTTC
medium-sized	TRBV3-1	NA	TRBJ2-1	CASPWFSSVNEQFF	TGTGCCAGCCCGTGGTTTAGCTCTGTAAATGAGCAGTTCTTC
many	TRBV7-9	NA	TRBJ2-3	CASRSNRGSSDKATDTQYF	TGTGCCAGCAGGAGTAACCGAGGGAGTAGCGACAAGGCCACAGATACGCAGTATTTT
many	TRBV20-1	NA	TRBJ2-5	CSASFPGRNQETQYF	TGCAGTGCTAGCTTTCCGGGACGTAATCAAGAGACCCAGTACTTC
NA	TRBV9	TRBD1	TRBJ2-1	CASSVAPQTGQNEQFF	TGTGCCAGCAGCGTAGCCCCCCAGACAGGGCAAAATGAGCAGTTCTTC
few	TRBV7-8	TRBD1	TRBJ1-2	CASSLGTGGWYGYTF	TGTGCCAGCAGCTTAGGGACAGGGGGCTGGTATGGCTACACCTTC
many	TRBV6-5	TRBD2	TRBJ2-3	CASSSTGTSGFDTQYF	TGTGCCAGCAGCTCAACCGGGACTAGCGGGTTTGATACGCAGTATTTT
medium-sized	TRBV27	TRBD1	TRBJ1-6	CASSRETGSNSPLHF	TGTGCCAGCAGTAGAGAGACAGGGAGTAATTCACCCCTCCACTTT
NA	TRBV5-4	NA	TRBJ2-1	CASSEQDTYNEQFF	TGTGCCAGCAGCGAACAGGATACCTACAATGAGCAGTTCTTC
NA	TRBV7-2	TRBD2	TRBJ2-1	CASSYPGLAVTRENEQFF	TGTGCCAGCAGCTACCCGGGACTAGCGGTTACGAGGGAGAATGAGCAGTTCTTC
many	TRBV20-1	TRBD1	TRBJ2-7	CSARNRGRDEQYF	TGCAGTGCTAGAAACAGGGGGCGCGACGAGCAGTACTTC
many	TRBV20-1	TRBD2	TRBJ2-1	CSAGGASGPNNEQFF	TGCAGTGCTGGCGGGGCTAGCGGGCCCAACAATGAGCAGTTCTTC
many	TRBV2	TRBD1	TRBJ2-7	CASSEGQGAYEQYF	TGTGCCAGCAGTGAGGGACAGGGGGCTTACGAGCAGTACTTC
few	TRBV5-4	NA	TRBJ1-4	CASSVDRRGEKLFF	TGTGCCAGCAGCGTTGACAGAAGGGGCGAAAAACTGTTTTTT
many	TRBV7-8	NA	TRBJ2-7	CASSGRPREGEQYF	TGTGCCAGCAGCGGGCGGCCGAGGGAAGGAGAGCAGTACTTC
many	TRBV6-5	TRBD1	TRBJ2-2	CASSYFNRGPSQDGELFF	TGTGCCAGCAGTTACTTTAACAGGGGGCCCTCTCAGGACGGGGAGCTGTTTTTT
many	TRBV20-1	TRBD2	TRBJ2-7	CSARSGSSYEQYF	TGCAGTGCTAGGAGCGGGAGCTCCTACGAGCAGTACTTC
NA	TRBV7-2	TRBD2	TRBJ2-1	CASSLQMLAGAVYNEQFF	TGTGCCAGCAGCCTCCAGATGCTAGCGGGGGCCGTGTACAATGAGCAGTTCTTC
many	TRBV12-3/TRBV12-4	TRBD2	TRBJ2-2	CASRLAGVETGELFF	TGTGCCAGCAGACTAGCGGGAGTGGAGACCGGGGAGCTGTTTTTT
few	TRBV5-1	NA	TRBJ2-2	CASSLGAPPGDTGELFF	TGCGCCAGCAGCTTGGGGGCACCGCCTGGAGACACCGGGGAGCTGTTTTTT
many	TRBV12-3/TRBV12-4	TRBD2	TRBJ2-1	CASSLSGGLYNEQFF	TGTGCCAGCAGTTTAAGCGGGGGGCTCTACAATGAGCAGTTCTTC
many	TRBV2	NA	TRBJ2-7	CASSIEGQATYEQYF	TGTGCCAGCAGTATCGAAGGGCAGGCTACCTACGAGCAGTACTTC
NA	TRBV6-6	TRBD2	TRBJ2-3	CASSPRTSPTDTQYF	TGTGCCAGCAGCCCTAGGACTAGCCCCACAGATACGCAGTATTTT
many	TRBV20-1	TRBD1	TRBJ1-2	CSATEGGGRYTF	TGCAGTGCCACCGAAGGGGGCGGCCGGTACACCTTC
NA	TRBV7-3	NA	TRBJ2-3	CASSLIPSTDTQYF	TGTGCCAGCAGCTTAATACCGAGCACAGATACGCAGTATTTT
many	TRBV5-5	TRBD1	TRBJ2-1	CASSPIQGPNEQFF	TGTGCCAGCAGCCCAATACAGGGGCCCAATGAGCAGTTCTTC
many	TRBV19	NA	TRBJ1-1	CASSRRHQQNTEAFF	TGTGCCAGTAGTCGACGGCACCAGCAGAACACTGAAGCTTTCTTT
medium-sized	TRBV20-1	NA	TRBJ2-3	CSALGQGLGGYTDTQYF	TGCAGCGCCCTCGGGCAGGGATTAGGTGGTTACACAGATACGCAGTATTTT
many	TRBV19	NA	TRBJ1-5	CASSIHTAPGGHQPQHF	TGTGCCAGTAGTATCCACACGGCCCCGGGCGGGCATCAGCCCCAGCATTTT
NA	TRBV20-1	TRBD1	TRBJ1-2	CSARTGTHGYTF	TGCAGTGCTCGGACAGGGACCCATGGCTACACCTTC
many	TRBV6-5	TRBD2	TRBJ2-7	CASSSTSGLAGVREQYF	TGTGCCAGCAGTTCGACTAGCGGACTAGCGGGAGTTCGCGAGCAGTACTTC
many	TRBV12-5	TRBD1	TRBJ1-1	CASGFDRATEAFF	TGTGCTAGTGGTTTCGACAGGGCCACTGAAGCTTTCTTT
few	TRBV3-1	NA	TRBJ2-5	CASSRGGIQETQYF	TGTGCCAGCAGCCGAGGAGGAATCCAAGAGACCCAGTACTTC
many	TRBV5-6	TRBD2	TRBJ2-5	CASSLASGRDEETQYF	TGTGCCAGCAGCCTCGCTAGCGGGAGGGATGAGGAGACCCAGTACTTC
many	TRBV15	NA	TRBJ2-2	CATSRETRTGELFF	TGTGCCACCAGCAGAGAGACGAGAACCGGGGAGCTGTTTTTT
many	TRBV20-1	NA	TRBJ2-3	CSAPPLRDTQYF	TGCAGTGCCCCCCCCCTTCGGGATACGCAGTATTTT
NA	TRBV19	TRBD2	TRBJ2-2	CASKGQGGLAGSVTGELFF	TGTGCCAGTAAAGGGCAGGGTGGACTAGCGGGATCAGTCACCGGGGAGCTGTTTTTT
NA	TRBV19	NA	TRBJ1-1	CASTEGFAEAFF	TGTGCCAGTACTGAAGGCTTCGCTGAAGCTTTCTTT
once	TRBV5-1	NA	TRBJ2-2	CASSQPTGSGELFF	TGCGCCAGCAGCCAACCAACAGGGTCCGGGGAGCTGTTTTTT
many	TRBV29-1	NA	TRBJ2-7	CSVSSSYEQYF	TGCAGCGTTTCCAGTTCTTACGAGCAGTACTTC
many	TRBV7-6	TRBD1	TRBJ1-6	CASSQMDRVVNSPLHF	TGTGCCAGCAGCCAAATGGACAGGGTTGTGAATTCACCCCTCCACTTT
few	TRBV19	NA	TRBJ2-7	CASSFTGNEQYF	TGTGCCAGTAGTTTTACAGGGAACGAGCAGTACTTC